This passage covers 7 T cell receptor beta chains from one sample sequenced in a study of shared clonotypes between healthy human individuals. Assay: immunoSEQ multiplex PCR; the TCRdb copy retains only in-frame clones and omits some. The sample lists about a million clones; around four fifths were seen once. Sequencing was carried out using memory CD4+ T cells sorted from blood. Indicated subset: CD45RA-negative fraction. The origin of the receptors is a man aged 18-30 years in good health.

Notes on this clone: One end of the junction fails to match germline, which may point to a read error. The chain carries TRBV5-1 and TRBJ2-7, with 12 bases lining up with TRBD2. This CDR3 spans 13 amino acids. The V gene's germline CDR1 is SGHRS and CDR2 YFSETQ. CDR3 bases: TGCGCCAGCAGCGATCCGGGACTAGCGGGTCAACTCTTC. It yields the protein CASSDPGLAGQLF.

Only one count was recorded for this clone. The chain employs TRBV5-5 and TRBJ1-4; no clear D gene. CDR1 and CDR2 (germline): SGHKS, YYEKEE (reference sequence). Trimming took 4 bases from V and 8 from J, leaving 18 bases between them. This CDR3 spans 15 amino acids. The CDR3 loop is CASSPSRERREKLFF. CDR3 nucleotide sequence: TGTGCCAGCAGCCCCTCCCGGGAGCGGCGCGAAAAACTGTTTTTT.

The DNA for the CDR3 is TGTGCCAGCACCCCTATGCGCAGCACAGATACGCAGTATTTT. Its protein is CASTPMRSTDTQYF. This rearrangement joins TRBV7-2 to TRBJ2-3; D gene ambiguous. Germline CDR1 reads SGHTA; CDR2 reads FQGNSA. The CDR3 runs to 14 residues. Between the trimmed V and J ends, which lost 7 bases and 0 bases, there was a span of 11 bases.

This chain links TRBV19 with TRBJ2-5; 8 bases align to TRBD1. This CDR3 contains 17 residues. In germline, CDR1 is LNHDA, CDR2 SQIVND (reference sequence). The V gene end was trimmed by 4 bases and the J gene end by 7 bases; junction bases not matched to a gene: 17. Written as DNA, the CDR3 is TGTGCCAGTAGTAAAGGGGCAGTGGACAGGGTGGATGGGACCCAGTACTTC. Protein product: CASSKGAVDRVDGTQYF.

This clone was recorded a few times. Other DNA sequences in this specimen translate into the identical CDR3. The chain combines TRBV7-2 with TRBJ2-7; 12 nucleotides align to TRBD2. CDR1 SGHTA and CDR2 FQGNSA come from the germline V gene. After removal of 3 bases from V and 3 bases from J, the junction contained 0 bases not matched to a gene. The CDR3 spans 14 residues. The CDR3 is CASSLTSGSYEQYF. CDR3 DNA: TGTGCCAGCAGCTTGACTAGCGGGAGCTACGAGCAGTACTTC.

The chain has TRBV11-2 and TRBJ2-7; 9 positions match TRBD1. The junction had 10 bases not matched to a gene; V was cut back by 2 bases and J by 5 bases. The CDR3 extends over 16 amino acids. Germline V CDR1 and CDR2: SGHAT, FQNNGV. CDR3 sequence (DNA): TGTGCCAGCAGCTTAAGAAATTTACAGGGGGCCAACGAGCAGTACTTC. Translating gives CASSLRNLQGANEQYF.

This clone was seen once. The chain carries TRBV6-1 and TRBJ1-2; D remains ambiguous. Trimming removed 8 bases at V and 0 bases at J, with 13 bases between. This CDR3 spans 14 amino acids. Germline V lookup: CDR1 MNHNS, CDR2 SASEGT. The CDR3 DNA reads TGTGCCAGCTTGATAGACACCACTAACTATGGCTACACCTTC. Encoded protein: CASLIDTTNYGYTF.